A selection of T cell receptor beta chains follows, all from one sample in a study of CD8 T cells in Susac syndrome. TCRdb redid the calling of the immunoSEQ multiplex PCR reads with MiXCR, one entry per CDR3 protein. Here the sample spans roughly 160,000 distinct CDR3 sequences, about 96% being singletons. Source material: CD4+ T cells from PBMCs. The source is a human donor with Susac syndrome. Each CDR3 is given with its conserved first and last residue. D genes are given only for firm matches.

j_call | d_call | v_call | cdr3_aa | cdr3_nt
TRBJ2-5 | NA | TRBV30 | CAWSQGGETQYF | TGTGCCTGGAGCCAGGGAGGAGAGACCCAGTACTTC
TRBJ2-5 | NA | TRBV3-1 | CASSQADQETQYF | TGTGCCAGCAGCCAGGCGGACCAAGAGACCCAGTACTTC
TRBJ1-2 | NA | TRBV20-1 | CSAVRDASTYGYTF | TGCAGTGCTGTCCGGGACGCTAGCACCTATGGCTACACCTTC
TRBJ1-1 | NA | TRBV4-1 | CASSSLAGRTLNTEAFF | TGCGCCAGCAGCTCCCTTGCCGGGCGAACACTGAACACTGAAGCTTTCTTT
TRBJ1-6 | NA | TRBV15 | CATSRGGDYYSPLHF | TGTGCCACCAGCAGAGGAGGGGACTACTATTCACCCCTCCACTTT
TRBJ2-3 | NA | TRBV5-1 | CASSLERSGTDTQYF | TGCGCCAGCAGCTTGGAGCGGAGCGGCACAGATACGCAGTATTTT
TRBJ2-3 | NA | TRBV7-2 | CASSLGVEDTQYF | TGTGCCAGCAGCTTAGGGGTAGAAGATACGCAGTATTTT
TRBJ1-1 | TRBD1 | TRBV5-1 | CASSFRQGGIREAFF | TGCGCCAGCAGCTTTCGACAGGGTGGAATCCGTGAAGCTTTCTTT
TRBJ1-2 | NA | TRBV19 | CASRDNYGYTF | TGTGCCAGTAGGGACAACTATGGCTACACCTTC
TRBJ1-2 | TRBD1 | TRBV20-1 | CSAIRDRDDYTF | TGCAGTGCGATTAGGGACAGGGACGACTACACCTTC
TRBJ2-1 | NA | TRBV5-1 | CASREGGAEQFF | TGCGCCAGCAGAGAGGGGGGCGCAGAGCAGTTCTTC
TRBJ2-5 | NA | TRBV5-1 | CASRPPRSGQETQYF | TGCGCCAGCAGGCCTCCCCGCTCAGGCCAAGAGACCCAGTACTTC
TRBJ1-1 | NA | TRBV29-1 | CSVEAGQRNTEAFF | TGCAGCGTTGAAGCTGGACAGAGGAACACTGAAGCTTTCTTT
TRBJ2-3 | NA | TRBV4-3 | CASSQWQGSTDTQYF | TGCGCCAGCAGCCAATGGCAGGGTAGCACAGATACGCAGTATTTT
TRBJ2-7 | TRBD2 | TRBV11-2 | CASSSVSSSGKYEQYF | TGTGCCAGCAGCTCCGTCTCCTCCAGCGGGAAGTACGAGCAGTACTTC
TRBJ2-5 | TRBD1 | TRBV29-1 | CSVERGLGETQYF | TGCAGCGTTGAAAGGGGGCTAGGGGAGACCCAGTACTTC
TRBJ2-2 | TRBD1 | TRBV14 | CASSPGTGHTGELFF | TGTGCCAGCAGCCCTGGGACAGGGCACACCGGGGAGCTGTTTTTT
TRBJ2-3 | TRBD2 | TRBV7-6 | CASSFTSGRATDTQYF | TGTGCCAGCAGCTTCACTAGCGGGAGGGCCACAGATACGCAGTATTTT
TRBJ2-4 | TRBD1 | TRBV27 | CASSKPDRRNIQYF | TGTGCCAGCAGCAAGCCGGACAGGAGGAACATTCAGTACTTC
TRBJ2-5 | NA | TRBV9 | CASSTAAVETQYF | TGTGCCAGCAGCACCGCGGCCGTCGAGACCCAGTACTTC
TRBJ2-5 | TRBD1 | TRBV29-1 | CSVQRQGFQETQYF | TGCAGCGTCCAGCGACAGGGGTTCCAAGAGACCCAGTACTTC
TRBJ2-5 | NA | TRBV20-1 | CSAGKGETQYF | TGCAGTGCGGGTAAAGGAGAGACCCAGTACTTC
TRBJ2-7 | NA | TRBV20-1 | CSASLLAMASEQYF | TGCAGTGCTAGTCTCCTAGCGATGGCTTCCGAGCAGTACTTC
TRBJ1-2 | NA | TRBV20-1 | CSAPRDGNYGYTF | TGCAGTGCCCCAAGGGACGGAAACTATGGCTACACCTTC
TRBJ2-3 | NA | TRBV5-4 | CASSFGLAGSTDTQYF | TGTGCCAGCAGCTTCGGGCTCGCGGGGAGCACAGATACGCAGTATTTT